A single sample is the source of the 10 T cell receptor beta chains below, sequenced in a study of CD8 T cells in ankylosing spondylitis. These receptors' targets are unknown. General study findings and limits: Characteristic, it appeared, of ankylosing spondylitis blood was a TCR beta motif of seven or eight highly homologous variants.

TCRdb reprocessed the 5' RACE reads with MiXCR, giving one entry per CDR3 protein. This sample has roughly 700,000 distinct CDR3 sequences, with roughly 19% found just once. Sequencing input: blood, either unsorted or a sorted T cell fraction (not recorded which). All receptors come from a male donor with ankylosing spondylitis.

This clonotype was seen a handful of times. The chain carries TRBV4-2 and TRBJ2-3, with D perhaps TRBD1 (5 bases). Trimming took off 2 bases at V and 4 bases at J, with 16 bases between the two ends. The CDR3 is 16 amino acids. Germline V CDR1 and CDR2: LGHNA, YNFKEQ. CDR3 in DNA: TGTGCCAGCAGCCAACATTCCCCCGCAGGGTCAGATACGCAGTATTTT. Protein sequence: CASSQHSPAGSDTQYF.

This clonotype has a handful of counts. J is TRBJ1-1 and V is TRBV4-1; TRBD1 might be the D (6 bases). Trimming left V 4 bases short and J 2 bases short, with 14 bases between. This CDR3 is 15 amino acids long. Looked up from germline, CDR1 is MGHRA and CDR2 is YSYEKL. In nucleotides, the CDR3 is TGCGCCAGCAGCCGCTACGGGACATCCAACACTGAAGCTTTCTTT. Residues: CASSRYGTSNTEAFF.

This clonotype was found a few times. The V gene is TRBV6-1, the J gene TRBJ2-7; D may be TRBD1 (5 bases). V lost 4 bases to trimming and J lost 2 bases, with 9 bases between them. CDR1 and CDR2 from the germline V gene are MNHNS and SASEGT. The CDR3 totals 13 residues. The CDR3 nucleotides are TGTGCCAGCAGTGTCAGGGTGACCTACGAGCAGTACTTC. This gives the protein CASSVRVTYEQYF.

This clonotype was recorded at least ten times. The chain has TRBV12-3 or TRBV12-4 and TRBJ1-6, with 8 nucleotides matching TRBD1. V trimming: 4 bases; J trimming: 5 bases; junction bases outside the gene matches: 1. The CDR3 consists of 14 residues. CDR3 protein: CASSWTGNNSPLHF. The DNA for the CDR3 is TGTGCCAGCAGTTGGACAGGGAATAATTCACCCCTCCACTTT.

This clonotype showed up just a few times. CDR3 nucleotide sequence: TGTGCCAGCAGCCCACCCGTATTAGCGCTGCGGAATGAGCAGTTCTTC. It yields the protein CASSPPVLALRNEQFF. This chain joins TRBV12-3 or TRBV12-4 and TRBJ2-1, with D perhaps TRBD2 (5 bases). The CDR3 has 16 amino acids. The V end lost 6 bases, the J end lost 7 bases, and 22 bases lay between the germline ends.

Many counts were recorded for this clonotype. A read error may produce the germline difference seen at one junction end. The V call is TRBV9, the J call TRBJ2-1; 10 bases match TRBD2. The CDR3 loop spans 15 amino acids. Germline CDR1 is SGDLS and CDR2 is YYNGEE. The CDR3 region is CASSASGSSYNEQFF. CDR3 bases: TGCGCCAGCAGCGCTAGCGGGAGCTCCTACAATGAGCAGTTCTTC.

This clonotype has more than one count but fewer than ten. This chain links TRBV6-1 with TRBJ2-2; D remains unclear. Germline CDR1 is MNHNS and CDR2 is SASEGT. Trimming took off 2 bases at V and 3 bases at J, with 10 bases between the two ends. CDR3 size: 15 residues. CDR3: CASSESAGHTGELFF. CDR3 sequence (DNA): TGTGCCAGCAGTGAATCGGCCGGGCACACCGGGGAGCTGTTTTTT.

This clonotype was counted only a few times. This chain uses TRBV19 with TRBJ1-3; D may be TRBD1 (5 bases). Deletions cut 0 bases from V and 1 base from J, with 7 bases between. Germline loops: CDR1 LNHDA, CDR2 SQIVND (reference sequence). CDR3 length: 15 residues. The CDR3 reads CASSIEGTSGNTIYF. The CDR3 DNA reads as TGTGCCAGTAGTATAGAAGGGACTTCTGGAAACACCATATATTTT.

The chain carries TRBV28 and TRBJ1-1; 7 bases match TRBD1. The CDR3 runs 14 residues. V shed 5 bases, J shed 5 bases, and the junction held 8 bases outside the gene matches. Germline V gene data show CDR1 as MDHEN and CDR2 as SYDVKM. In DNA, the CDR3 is TGTGCCAGCAGTCCCGGGACAGCTAAGACTGAAGCTTTCTTT. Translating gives CASSPGTAKTEAFF. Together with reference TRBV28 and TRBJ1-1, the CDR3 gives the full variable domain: DVKVTQSSRYLVKRTGEKVFLECVQDMDHENMFWYRQDPGLGLRLIYFSYDVKMKEKGDIPEGYSVSREKKERFSLILESASTNQTSMYLCASSPGTAKTEAFFGQGTRLTVV.

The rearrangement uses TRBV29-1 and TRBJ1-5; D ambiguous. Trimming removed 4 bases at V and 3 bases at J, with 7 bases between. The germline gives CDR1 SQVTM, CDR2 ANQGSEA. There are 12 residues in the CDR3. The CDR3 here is CSVGQNNQPQHF. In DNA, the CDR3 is TGCAGCGTTGGGCAGAACAATCAGCCCCAGCATTTT. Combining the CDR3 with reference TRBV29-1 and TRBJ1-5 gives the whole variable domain SAVISQKPSRDICQRGTSLTIQCQVDSQVTMMFWYRQQPGQSLTLIATANQGSEATYESGFVIDKFPISRPNLTFSTLTVSNMSPEDSSIYLCSVGQNNQPQHFGDGTRLSIL.